Here is one T cell receptor (beta chain) with its context. Its antigen is undetermined. These data belong to a study of T cells in localized non-small cell lung cancer. The study's findings and limits: An association was observed between higher blood T cell density and longer overall survival.

J was trimmed by 6 bases and V by 10 bases; bases with no gene match: 5. This CDR3 has 13 residues. Germline loops: CDR1 LGHNT, CDR2 FRNRAP. The method was immunoSEQ multiplex PCR; TCRdb's version includes in-frame clones alone and lacks a portion of them. The sample lists tens of thousands of clones; about 88% were seen once. The TCR sequence derives from an older female donor with stage III squamous cell lung carcinoma. The source material was peripheral blood, sampled before any cancer treatment. V is TRBV12-5 and J is TRBJ2-3, with TRBD2 matching over 12 bases. The CDR3 is CATSLAGGDTQYF. The CDR3 DNA reads TGTGCTACCTCTCTAGCGGGAGGGGATACGCAGTATTTT. The variable domain in full, with the rest retrieved from reference TRBV12-5 and TRBJ2-3, is DARVTQTPRHKVTEMGQEVTMRCQPILGHNTVFWYRQTMMQGLELLAYFRNRAPLDDSGMPKDRFSAEMPDATLATLKIQPSEPRDSAVYFCATSLAGGDTQYFGPGTRLTVL.